The following is a T cell receptor (beta chain) sequence with its context. Its antigen is currently unknown. This sample is drawn from a study of somatic mutations in cytotoxic T cells in rheumatoid arthritis. Study-level points and caveats: Among under 75 patients, several showed a largest CD8+ clone that surpassed 20% of CD8+ cells.

Separation of CD4+ and CD8+ cells was performed by positive magnetic bead selection, and purity was verified by flow cytometry. Generated by immunoSEQ multiplex PCR, the TCRdb table keeps only in-frame clones and is missing some. The data contain 20,000 or so clones, 75% to 90% of them singletons. This CDR3 has 17 residues. Germline V gene sequence: CDR1 SGDLS, CDR2 YYNGEE. J lost 5 bases, V lost 2 bases, and 10 bases had no gene match. V usage is TRBV9 and J usage is TRBJ2-1; 10 positions match TRBD2. The clonotype comes from a middle-aged woman with rheumatoid arthritis. Sequencing was performed on CD8+ T cells sorted from blood. The chain's CDR3 is CASSVTSSGSFHNEQFF. Written as DNA, the CDR3 is TGTGCCAGCAGCGTGACGTCTAGCGGGAGTTTCCACAATGAGCAGTTCTTC.